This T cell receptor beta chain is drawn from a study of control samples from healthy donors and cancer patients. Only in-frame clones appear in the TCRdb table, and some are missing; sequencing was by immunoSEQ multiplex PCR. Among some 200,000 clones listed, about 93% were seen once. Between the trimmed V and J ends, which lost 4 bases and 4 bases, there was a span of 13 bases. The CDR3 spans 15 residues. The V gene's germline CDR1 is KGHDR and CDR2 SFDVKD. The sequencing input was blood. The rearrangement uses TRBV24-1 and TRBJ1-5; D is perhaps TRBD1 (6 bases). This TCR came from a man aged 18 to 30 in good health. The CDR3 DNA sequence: TGTGCCACCAGTGAGGGCGACAGGCTAAATCAGCCCCAGCATTTT. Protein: CATSEGDRLNQPQHF.